The clone carrying this T cell receptor (beta chain) was observed a single time. At one end, the junction sequence differs from germline, possibly due to a read error. Profiling relied on immunoSEQ multiplex PCR, and the TCRdb table lists in-frame clones only, not all of them. The sample lists more than 65,000 clones; around 92% were seen once. The data were obtained in a study of technical replicates of blood from several donors. The sequenced sample consisted of T cells isolated from PBMCs. The clonotype comes from a human donor in good health.

The DNA of the CDR3 is TGTGCCAGCAGCGTTTTGGCGGGGGAGCAGCTCTTC. It specifies CASSVLAGEQLF. The chain combines TRBV9 with TRBJ2-1; 7 bases map to TRBD2. The CDR3 spans 12 residues. Germline V gene lookup returns CDR1 SGDLS and CDR2 YYNGEE.